This TCR beta chain was sequenced for a study of identical twins. The sample holds many counts of this clonotype. Each CDR3 protein gets one entry after TCRdb re-called the 5' RACE reads with MiXCR. The data hold roughly 500,000 distinct CDR3 sequences, with less than 25% observed a single time. CDR1 ENHRY and CDR2 SYGVKD come from the germline V gene. With 10 bases removed from V and 2 bases from J, the gap between germline ends came to 16 bases. This CDR3 is 14 amino acids long. This sample also belongs to another study, concerning T cells expressing NK-cell markers.

The chain employs TRBV10-3 and TRBJ2-3; D perhaps matches TRBD2 (6 bases). The sample consisted of CD4+ T cells sorted from blood. The TCR sequence derives from a woman under 30 in good health. The CDR3 DNA sequence: TGTGCCAGCATGGCTAGCGAGAACACAGATACGCAGTATTTT. Amino acid sequence: CASMASENTDTQYF.